The table lists the clone carrying this T cell receptor (beta chain) with a few counts. This sample was included in a study of blood T cell repertoires in COVID-19. Study context: T cells, B-cell-depleted T cells, or PBMCs provided the cDNA or gDNA that served as material.

Original methodology: Reference gene primers were amplified, and this amplification served to estimate nucleated cell counts. The method was immunoSEQ multiplex PCR; TCRdb's version includes in-frame clones alone and lacks a portion of them. Clone size and the V and J calls come from that table; the DNA yielded D and trimming. The sample includes roughly 190,000 clones, about four fifths of them seen just once. The CDR3 is 17 amino acids. The cohort comprised adults aged about 18 to 90 years residing in 20 to 30 US areas. Allocation to cohorts depended on clinical history reported by the participants.

The receptor comes from a woman in her 30s who had been exposed to COVID-19. The specimen sequenced was PBMCs or T cells enriched from blood (not recorded which). The chain is built from TRBV21-1 and TRBJ2-2; TRBD1, the table's D call, was not compared with the DNA. TRBV21-1 corresponds to a pseudogene. CDR3 amino acids: CASSKARRGLNTGELFF. The CDR3 DNA sequence: TGTGCCAGCAGCAAAGCGCGGAGGGGGCTTAACACCGGGGAGCTGTTTTTT.